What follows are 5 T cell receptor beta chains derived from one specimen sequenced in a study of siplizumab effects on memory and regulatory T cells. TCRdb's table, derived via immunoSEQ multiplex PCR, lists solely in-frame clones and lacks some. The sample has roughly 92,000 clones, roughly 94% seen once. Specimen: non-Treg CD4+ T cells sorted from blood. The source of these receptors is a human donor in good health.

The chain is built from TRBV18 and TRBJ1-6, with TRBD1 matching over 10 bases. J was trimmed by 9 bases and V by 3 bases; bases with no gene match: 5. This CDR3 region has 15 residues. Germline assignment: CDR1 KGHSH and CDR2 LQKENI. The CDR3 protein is CASSPPDRGTSPLHF. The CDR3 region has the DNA TGTGCCAGCTCACCCCCGGACAGGGGGACTTCACCCCTCCACTTT.

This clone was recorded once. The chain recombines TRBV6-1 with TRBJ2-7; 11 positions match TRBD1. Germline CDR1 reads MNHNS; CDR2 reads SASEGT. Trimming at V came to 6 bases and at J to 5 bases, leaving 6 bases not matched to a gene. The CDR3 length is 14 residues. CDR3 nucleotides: TGTGCCAGCAGAGGAGGACAGGGGGCCGACGAGCAGTACTTC. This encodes CASRGGQGADEQYF.

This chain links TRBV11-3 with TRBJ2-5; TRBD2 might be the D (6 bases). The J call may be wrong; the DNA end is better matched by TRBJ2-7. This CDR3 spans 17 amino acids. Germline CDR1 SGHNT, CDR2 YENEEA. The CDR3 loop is CASSGIGGLPFYYEQYF. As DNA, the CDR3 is TGTGCCAGCAGCGGAATCGGGGGACTCCCCTTTTACTACGAGCAGTACTTC.

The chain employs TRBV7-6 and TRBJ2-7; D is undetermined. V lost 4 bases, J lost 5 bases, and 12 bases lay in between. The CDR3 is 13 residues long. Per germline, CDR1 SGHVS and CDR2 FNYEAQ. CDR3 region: CASSSWSAHEQYF. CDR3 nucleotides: TGTGCCAGCAGCTCTTGGAGTGCCCACGAGCAGTACTTC.

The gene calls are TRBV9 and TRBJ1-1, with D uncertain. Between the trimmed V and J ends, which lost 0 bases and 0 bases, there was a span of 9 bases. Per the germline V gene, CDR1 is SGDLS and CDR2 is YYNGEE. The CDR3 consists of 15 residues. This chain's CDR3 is CASSVVGGMNTEAFF. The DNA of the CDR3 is TGTGCCAGCAGCGTAGTAGGAGGGATGAACACTGAAGCTTTCTTT.